This TCR beta chain was retrieved from a study of T-cell memory formation after mild COVID-19 (dated by TCRdb to 2020 to 2023). As for the study more broadly: TCR sequence clusters from the two donors were largely donor specific. In a couple of donors, T-cell clones that expanded and contracted after mild COVID-19 were tracked by sequencing TCRalpha and TCRbeta repertoires over time. Two young, previously healthy adult volunteers made up the cohort, one male and one female. Paper-wide results and their limitations: From day 15 to 85, contracting clones showed balanced CD4/CD8 phenotypes, whereas a second wave of clones that expanded from day 15 to 37 leaned towards CD4+. Whether the second-wave clones peaking on day 37 were SARS-CoV-2 specific was not confirmed. The detection of some responding clones in pre-infection memory suggests that pre-existing cross-reactive memory T cells joined the SARS-CoV-2 response. Only a couple of mild cases were covered in the study, and larger cohorts including severe cases with pre-infection samples were considered necessary. Contracting CD4+ clones were located mainly in the CM and EM memory subsets, whereas CD8+ clones were found to be enriched in EMRA.

This clonotype appeared a few times. The target of this receptor is not known. The input lacks base qualities; no much larger clone sits a single base away. TCRdb lists the instrument as Illumina NovaSeq 6000. Using 5'RACE with constant-segment primers, TCRalpha and TCRbeta cDNA libraries were constructed, with sample barcodes and unique molecular identifiers added in the process. Trizol reagent was used to extract RNA from every sample. The libraries were amplified in two PCR steps, and the second step added a second sample barcode and Illumina TruSeq adapters. Libraries were sequenced on an Illumina NovaSeq with 2 x 150 bp paired-end reads. The study's own analysis went as follows. Reads were demultiplexed and collapsed into UMI-guided consensus sequences with migec v1.2.7. Using mixcr v2.1.11, the UMI consensuses were aligned to TRA and TRB V and J templates and assembled into clonotypes. Expanded or contracted clonotypes were those called significant by both edgeR and NoisET, with noise models trained on biological replicates. edgeR calls used a false discovery rate-adjusted p below 0.01 and a log2 fold-change threshold of 1. PCA with hierarchical clustering of max-normalized trajectories of the 1000 most abundant clonotypes was used as exploratory dynamics analysis. Separately sequenced CD4+ and CD8+ repertoires were used to assign the CD4 or CD8 phenotype of responding clones. The public reads were reanalyzed by TCRdb: fastp trimming at Q25, MiXCR alignment, in-frame beta chains only. Every CDR3 protein is listed once, alongside the most common genes and DNA of its rows. TCRdb, rather than the study authors, made the V and J calls. The sample table lists 300,000 to 350,000 distinct CDR3 sequences, roughly a fifth of them with a count of one. The top ten clonotypes cover 21% of the sample.

Based on the germline V gene, the CDR1 and CDR2 sequences are SGHTA and FQGNSA. The CDR3 spans 17 residues, from the cysteine through the phenylalanine. The DNA shown is the 51-base CDR3, in frame from base 1. Here V drops 5 bases and J drops 1 base, and the junction holds 8 bases not matched to any gene. Ficoll-Paque density gradient centrifugation was the method used to isolate PBMCs. Sequenced material: PBMCs or a T cell subset sorted from them (not recorded which). The receptor chain draws on TRBV7-2 and TRBJ2-3, with TRBD2 identical over 11 junction bases. This TCR came from a man aged 18-30 years who had mild COVID-19 (a few samples of this study predate the infection). The sample titles of this study are shuffled in the database, so cell type and time point are left out; the donor was told from shared clones. The DNA is as follows: TGTGCCAGCAGCCCTACCCCGACTAGCGGGGGCACAGATACGCAGTATTTT. Translation gives CASSPTPTSGGTDTQYF.